This passage covers 31 T cell receptor beta chains from one sample sequenced in a study of T cell repertoires in aging, cancer and after chemotherapy. The template was genomic DNA from peripheral blood, not RNA. A mixed TRB-A/B primer pool amplified rearranged TRB by multiplex touch-down PCR. Each CDR3 protein gets one entry after TCRdb re-called the multiplex PCR reads with MiXCR. This table holds approximately 4,200 distinct CDR3 sequences, 20% to 25% found once. Sequencing was carried out using blood. The receptors shown here come from a human donor with a blood cancer.

About this clonotype itself: A much larger clone sits a single nucleotide away, making a read error possible. As DNA, the CDR3 is TGTGCCAGTAGTATAGTCGGGACAGGGGGCGAGCAGTTCTTC. This encodes CASSIVGTGGEQFF. The V and J genes are TRBV19 and TRBJ2-1, with 12 bases fitting TRBD1. The trim removed 1 base at V and 10 bases at J, leaving 2 bases unmatched. The CDR3 length is 14 residues. Per germline, CDR1 LNHDA and CDR2 SQIVND (reference sequence). The entire variable domain, with the rest obtained from reference TRBV19 and TRBJ2-1, is as follows: DGGITQSPKYLFRKEGQNVTLSCEQNLNHDAMYWYRQDPGQGLRLIYYSQIVNDFQKGDIAEGYSVSREKKESFPLTVTSAQKNPTAFYLCASSIVGTGGEQFFGPGTRLTVL.

This clonotype is categorized as medium-sized (0.01 to 0.1%). The rearrangement joins TRBV30 to TRBJ2-7; D remains unclear. The CDR3 is made up of 12 amino acids. The germline CDR1 and CDR2 sequences are GTSNPN and SVGIG (reference sequence). Trimming shortened V by 3 bases and J by 0 bases, and 6 bases separated the two germline ends. This chain's CDR3 is CAWRGSSYEQYF. CDR3 in DNA: TGTGCCTGGAGGGGCAGCTCCTACGAGCAGTACTTC.

This clonotype is classed as medium-sized (0.01 to 0.1%). V gene TRBV6-1 combines with J gene TRBJ2-7; D not certain. This CDR3 region has 14 residues. Trimming took 3 bases from V and 2 from J, leaving 11 bases between them. CDR1 and CDR2 (germline): MNHNS, SASEGT. CDR3 coding DNA: TGTGCCAGCAGTGACCCCCGGGCCACCTACGAGCAGTACTTC. Translation: CASSDPRATYEQYF.

Relative to its sample, this clonotype is medium-sized. The DNA of the CDR3 is TGCAGTGCTAGGGGCGGGTCTAGCTCCTACAATGAGCAGTTCTTC. Translating it yields CSARGGSSSYNEQFF. The V gene is TRBV20-1, the J gene TRBJ2-1; tentatively, D is TRBD2 (5 bases). Germline lookup yields CDR1 DFQATT and CDR2 SNEGSKA (reference sequence). The CDR3 contains 15 residues. V dropped 3 bases and J dropped 0 bases, with 12 bases sitting between them.

This clonotype was detected only a few times. Here the CDR3 reads CASSYSRGAGGAFF. The CDR3 region has the DNA TGTGCCAGCAGTTACTCGAGGGGAGCCGGGGGGGCTTTCTTT. This sequence joins TRBV6-5 and TRBJ1-1; a possible D gene is TRBD1 (5 bases). The CDR3 sequence is 14 residues long. Germline loops: CDR1 MNHEY, CDR2 SVGAGI. Trimming shortened V by 0 bases and J by 11 bases, and 16 bases separated the two germline ends.

By sample fraction, this clonotype is medium-sized. The chain uses TRBV6-2 or TRBV6-3 and TRBJ2-3; 8 bases are a match to TRBD1. The ends lost 7 bases at V and 3 bases at J; junction bases unmatched: 9. CDR1 and CDR2 from the germline V gene are MNHEY and SVGEGT. The CDR3 has 15 residues. CDR3 nucleotide sequence: TGTGCCAGCACCAAAGGCAGGGGGCGAACAGATACGCAGTATTTT. Translating gives CASTKGRGRTDTQYF.

This clonotype counts as medium-sized. The rearrangement joins TRBV30 to TRBJ1-2; 9 bases are shared with TRBD1. Trimming cost V 3 bases and J 6 bases; bases outside gene matches: 5. CDR3 length equals 13 residues. The germline CDR1 and CDR2 sequences are GTSNPN and SVGIG (reference sequence). The CDR3 reads CAWRVQGADGYTF. CDR3 in DNA: TGTGCCTGGAGGGTACAGGGGGCAGATGGCTACACCTTC.

This clonotype was observed a handful of times. V gene TRBV5-1 combines with J gene TRBJ2-3; tentative D call: TRBD2 (6 bases). Trimming took 4 bases from V and 2 from J, leaving 11 bases between them. The germline CDR1 and CDR2 sequences are SGHRS and YFSETQ. The CDR3 covers 14 residues. Here the CDR3 reads CASSRGLATDTQYF. In DNA, the CDR3 is TGCGCCAGCAGCAGGGGACTCGCCACAGATACGCAGTATTTT.

By proportion, this clonotype is medium-sized. The chain uses TRBV20-1 and TRBJ2-5; TRBD2 agrees at 8 bases. The germline V gene encodes CDR1 DFQATT and CDR2 SNEGSKA (reference sequence). V was pared by 1 base and J by 3 bases, with 1 base of the junction left unmatched. The CDR3 contains 13 residues. The CDR3 region is CSARGTSKETQYF. CDR3 sequence (DNA): TGCAGTGCTAGAGGGACTAGCAAAGAGACCCAGTACTTC.

This clonotype counts as medium-sized. V usage is TRBV6-1 and J usage is TRBJ1-2; D not certain. Looked up from germline, CDR1 is MNHNS and CDR2 is SASEGT. Trimming took 2 bases from V and 8 from J, leaving 12 bases between them. This CDR3 spans 13 amino acids. DNA of the CDR3: TGTGCCAGCAGTGAATACCCGGTTCGAGGCTACACCTTC. It is translated as CASSEYPVRGYTF.

By sample fraction, this clonotype is medium-sized. The rearrangement links TRBV10-1 to TRBJ2-6; D is unresolved. CDR3 length: 14 amino acids. Trimming took 10 bases from V and 2 from J, leaving 12 bases between them. Germline CDR1 is WNHNN and CDR2 is SYGVQD (reference sequence). In DNA form, the CDR3 reads TGCGCCACCCGGCAAGGGACTGGGGCCAACGTCCTGACTTTC. Translating gives CATRQGTGANVLTF.

The rearrangement uses TRBV19 and TRBJ2-5; possibly TRBD1 or TRBD2 for D (5 bases each). Germline CDR1 and CDR2: LNHDA and SQIVND (reference sequence). The CDR3 runs 15 residues. The V end lost 3 bases, the J end lost 5 bases, and 16 bases lay between the germline ends. CDR3 in amino acids: CASSMGWGIGETQYF. The CDR3 DNA reads TGTGCCAGTAGTATGGGATGGGGGATCGGGGAGACCCAGTACTTC.

This clonotype has a handful of counts. V gene TRBV6-2 or TRBV6-3 combines with J gene TRBJ2-2, with 10 positions matching TRBD1. The ends lost 5 bases at V and 4 bases at J; junction bases unmatched: 4. The CDR3 contains 15 residues. CDR1 MNHEY and CDR2 SVGEGT come from the germline V gene. The CDR3 DNA sequence: TGTGCCAGCAGTACCGGGACAGGGGCCACCGGGGAGCTGTTTTTT. Its protein is CASSTGTGATGELFF.

By frequency in the sample, this clonotype is medium-sized (0.01 to 0.1%). The CDR3 loop reads CASRQGTSTDTQYF. The CDR3 nucleotides read TGCGCCAGTAGACAGGGCACTAGCACAGATACGCAGTATTTT. This chain connects TRBV5-1 to TRBJ2-3; 7 bases fit TRBD1. The ends lost 8 bases at V and 0 bases at J; junction bases unmatched: 6. CDR1 is SGHRS and CDR2 is YFSETQ in the germline V gene. The CDR3 is 14 amino acids.

The CDR3 DNA reads as TGTGCCAGCAGCAAACAGGGGCCAGGAAACACCATATATTTT. This translates into CASSKQGPGNTIYF. The genes are TRBV7-4 and TRBJ1-3; 7 bases are a match to TRBD1. This CDR3 has 14 residues. Germline values: CDR1 SGHVT, CDR2 SQSDAQ. Trimming took 5 bases from V and 4 from J; bases not matched to a gene: 5.

This clonotype is medium-sized (0.01 to 0.1%) by share. The chain recombines TRBV15 with TRBJ1-3; D remains unclear. The ends were cut back, 0 bases at V and 0 bases at J, with 9 bases in the middle. The CDR3 is 16 residues long. From germline, CDR1 is LNHNV and CDR2 YYDKDF (reference sequence). The CDR3 DNA is TGTGCCACCAGCAGAGACCCAGGCCCCTCTGGAAACACCATATATTTT. This sequence encodes CATSRDPGPSGNTIYF.

This clonotype is judged medium-sized. The rearrangement links TRBV5-1 to TRBJ2-3; a weak D match, TRBD2 (6 bases). The germline V gene has CDR1 SGHRS and CDR2 YFSETQ. Trimming shortened V by 3 bases and J by 0 bases, and 14 bases separated the two germline ends. The CDR3 consists of 16 residues. CDR3 in DNA: TGCGCCAGCAGCTCTGATAGCGGTACTAGCACAGATACGCAGTATTTT. This codes for CASSSDSGTSTDTQYF. The full variable domain, completed using reference TRBV5-1 and TRBJ2-3, is KAGVTQTPRYLIKTRGQQVTLSCSPISGHRSVSWYQQTPGQGLQFLFEYFSETQRNKGNFPGRFSGRQFSNSRSEMNVSTLELGDSALYLCASSSDSGTSTDTQYFGPGTRLTVL.

This clonotype is judged medium-sized. The chain is built from TRBV6-6 and TRBJ1-2; D is uncertain. CDR1 and CDR2 (germline): MNHNY, SVGAGI (reference sequence). The CDR3 has 13 residues. Trimming pared 6 bases from V and 4 bases from J, leaving 12 bases between. CDR3 sequence reads: CASRHDKTYGYTF. CDR3 sequence (DNA): TGTGCCAGCAGACACGACAAGACCTATGGCTACACCTTC.

Relative to its sample, this clonotype is medium-sized. The V and J genes are TRBV6-5 and TRBJ1-1; no firm D call. CDR3 length: 13 amino acids. Germline V lookup: CDR1 MNHEY, CDR2 SVGAGI. Trimming cost V 0 bases and J 5 bases, with 7 bases left between them. The CDR3 DNA reads TGTGCCAGCAGTTACTCCCTCGGGACTGAAGCTTTCTTT. Translation gives CASSYSLGTEAFF.

The chain uses TRBV4-1 and TRBJ2-5, with TRBD2 matching 14 bases. This CDR3 is 16 amino acids long. The trim removed 1 base at V and 3 bases at J, leaving 1 base unmatched. From germline, CDR1 is MGHRA and CDR2 YSYEKL. CDR3 nucleotide sequence: TGCGCCAGCAGCCAAGGACTAGCGGGGGGGGAAGAGACCCAGTACTTC. Translated, it gives CASSQGLAGGEETQYF.

This clonotype qualifies as medium-sized. The J gene is TRBJ2-7, the V gene TRBV6-5, with D possibly being TRBD1 or TRBD2 (5 bases each). This CDR3 has 15 residues. Trimming pared 0 bases from V and 3 bases from J, leaving 12 bases between. The germline V gene encodes CDR1 MNHEY and CDR2 SVGAGI. The DNA for the CDR3 is TGTGCCAGCAGTTACTCGACGGGGACCGACTACGAGCAGTACTTC. It yields the protein CASSYSTGTDYEQYF.

In its sample, this clonotype is medium-sized. This rearrangement joins TRBV10-3 to TRBJ2-7, with D tentatively TRBD1 (6 bases). CDR3 length: 11 amino acids. V was clipped by 6 bases and J by 8 bases, with 11 bases between them. Per the germline V gene, CDR1 is ENHRY and CDR2 is SYGVKD. The DNA of the CDR3 is TGTGCCATCAGGACAGGCGGAAAGCAGTACTTC. It is translated as CAIRTGGKQYF.

By share, this clonotype counts as medium-sized (0.01 to 0.1%). The chain joins TRBV30 to TRBJ1-2; 9 nucleotides align to TRBD1. V was clipped by 3 bases and J by 8 bases; unmatched bases: 4. The CDR3 extends over 12 amino acids. Germline CDR1 and CDR2: GTSNPN and SVGIG (reference sequence). The CDR3 region is CAWRRQGEGYTF. In DNA, the CDR3 is TGTGCCTGGAGACGACAGGGGGAAGGCTACACCTTC.

This clonotype is medium-sized (0.01 to 0.1%) in the sample. The rearrangement links TRBV24-1 to TRBJ2-1; tentatively, D is TRBD2 (6 bases). CDR1 and CDR2 (germline): KGHDR, SFDVKD. The CDR3 length is 14 residues. The ends were cut back, 11 bases at V and 2 bases at J, with 15 bases in the middle. DNA for the CDR3: TGTGCCATCCCCTGGGGACTTGCCTACAATGAGCAGTTCTTC. It yields the protein CAIPWGLAYNEQFF.

As concerns this clonotype: Being one base from a much bigger clone, this may be a read error. V gene TRBV6-5 combines with J gene TRBJ2-7, with 9 nucleotides matching TRBD2. CDR1 is MNHEY and CDR2 is SVGAGI in the germline V gene. J lost 6 bases, V lost 5 bases, and 11 bases had no gene match. This CDR3 has 15 residues. CDR3 bases: TGTGCCAGCAGTCGGCGGGGGGGGCATTCTCGCGAGCAGTACTTC. Amino acid sequence: CASSRRGGHSREQYF.

This sequence joins TRBV19 and TRBJ1-5, with 8 bases fitting TRBD1. The CDR3 totals 15 residues. V lost 6 bases and J lost 2; bases outside the gene matches: 6. CDR1 and CDR2 from the germline V gene are LNHDA and SQIVND (reference sequence). In DNA, the CDR3 is TGTGCCAGTAGAATTGGACAGGGAGGCAATCAGCCCCAGCATTTT. It is translated as CASRIGQGGNQPQHF.

Only a few counts were recorded for this clonotype. J is TRBJ2-1 and V is TRBV11-3; TRBD1 matches at 9 bases. The V gene end was trimmed by 5 bases and the J gene end by 7 bases; junction bases not matched to a gene: 6. The CDR3 is 14 amino acids. Per the germline V gene, CDR1 is SGHNT and CDR2 is YENEEA. CDR3 region: CASSPPGTGNEQFF. The CDR3, as DNA: TGTGCCAGCAGCCCCCCCGGGACAGGGAATGAGCAGTTCTTC.

The V call is TRBV7-2, the J call TRBJ2-6; 14 positions match TRBD2. This CDR3 comprises 19 residues. Germline values: CDR1 SGHTA, CDR2 FQGNSA. After removal of 10 bases from V and 0 bases from J, the junction contained 11 bases not matched to a gene. The CDR3 spells CATRTSGGTTPSGANVLTF. The CDR3, as DNA: TGTGCCACCCGGACTAGCGGGGGGACCACCCCCTCTGGGGCCAACGTCCTGACTTTC.

This clonotype is labeled medium-sized (0.01 to 0.1%). The rearrangement links TRBV6-6 to TRBJ2-3; 7 nucleotides agree with TRBD1. Trimming removed 6 bases from V and 2 bases from J; junction bases left unmatched: 5. The germline V gene has CDR1 MNHNY and CDR2 SVGAGI (reference sequence). The CDR3 is 14 amino acids. This CDR3 is CASRHGTATDTQYF. CDR3 nucleotides: TGTGCCAGCAGGCACGGGACAGCCACAGATACGCAGTATTTT.

V gene TRBV10-3 combines with J gene TRBJ1-6; D remains ambiguous. The CDR3 runs 12 residues. Per germline, CDR1 ENHRY and CDR2 SYGVKD. Trimming left V 2 bases short and J 8 bases short, with 4 bases between. The CDR3 sequence: CAISEADSPLHF. In nucleotides, the CDR3 is TGTGCCATCAGTGAGGCCGATTCACCCCTCCACTTT.

Judged by abundance, this clonotype is medium-sized (0.01 to 0.1%). The CDR3, as DNA: TGTGCCAGCAGCAACACAGGGGCCGCCGCACAAAAACTGTTTTTT. Translating it yields CASSNTGAAAQKLFF. The chain uses TRBV12-3 or TRBV12-4 and TRBJ1-4, with 7 bases lining up with TRBD1. The V gene end was trimmed by 6 bases and the J gene end by 9 bases; junction bases not matched to a gene: 13. This CDR3 spans 15 amino acids.